This T cell receptor beta chain was retrieved from a study of T cell repertoires in cytomegalovirus infection (dated by TCRdb to between 2018 and 2021). Regarding the research as a whole: Because public TCR beta signatures pointed to carriage of CMV infection together with the matching HLA type, the HLA type of each donor mattered for the analysis. General study outcomes and caveats: Carriers of CMV infection plus the relevant HLA type were discriminated by the cumulative frequency of public TCR beta family members in the study cohort and in an independent roughly 370-donor cohort. In the ex vivo response, HLA-C-restricted CMV-specific TCR beta clonotypes were dominant, and in two of eight donors the single most frequent clonotype came from this HLA-C-restricted group.

The sequencer was an Illumina HiSeq 1500. The public reads were reanalyzed by TCRdb: fastp trimming at Q25, MiXCR alignment, in-frame beta chains only. Rows merge per CDR3 protein into single entries with the most common DNA and genes. The sample table lists approximately 500,000 distinct CDR3 sequences, 15% to 20% of them with a count of one. In total, the top ten clones hold roughly a quarter of the sample. This clonotype occurred many times. It has no known antigen specificity. No quality values exist for individual bases; no much larger clone is one base distant. The junction carries 5 bases between V and J, which are trimmed by 2 bases and 7 bases respectively. Spanning cysteine to phenylalanine, the CDR3 consists of 11 amino acids. The entry retains the CDR3 DNA only, 33 bases that are in frame from base 1.

The receptor's source is a human donor in good health (CMV status not recorded). Some clones in this sample may be carry-over from other donors' samples. Sequencing was carried out using CD8+ T cells from PBMCs. The chain uses TRBV12-3 or TRBV12-4 and TRBJ1-1; a confident D gene designation cannot be given. The DNA sequence is as follows: TGTGCCAGCAGTTTATGGAGTGAAGCTTTCTTT. Translated, it gives CASSLWSEAFF.